This section outlines one T cell receptor beta chain sequence together with its context. Its specificity is unknown. The data belong to a study of T cell responses to AZD1222 COVID-19 vaccine. The assay was immunoSEQ multiplex PCR, and TCRdb's table has in-frame clones only and misses some. Of some 130,000 clones listed, over 75% are singletons. Germline V gene sequence: CDR1 SGHRS, CDR2 YFSETQ. The CDR3 is 16 residues long. The V gene lost 3 bases and the J gene lost 2 bases, with 18 bases spanning the gap. Overall study results and limits: Only after the peak T cell response were repertoires sampled. Just 5 to 7 people given AZD1222 tested seropositive at baseline.

The TCR originated in an adult in good health. This specimen was peripheral blood, taken on day 0 of AZD1222 vaccination. This chain connects TRBV5-1 to TRBJ2-7; tentative D call: TRBD1 (5 bases). The CDR3 region has the DNA TGCGCCAGCAGCTCACAGGATTCCGAAGGGACCTACGAGCAGTACTTC. The encoded protein is CASSSQDSEGTYEQYF.